Shown below are 5 T cell receptor beta chains from a single sample sequenced in a study of TIL therapy for anti-PD-1-resistant metastatic lung cancer. This was the immunoSEQ v3 assay. The protocol was immunoSEQ multiplex PCR, while the TCRdb copy is restricted to in-frame clones and leaves out a portion. The sample consists of 50,000 to 60,000 clones, about two thirds of them appearing once. Indicated time point: pre-treatment sample, taken before nivolumab and TIL therapy. The tumor samples were excised metastases, mostly pleural nodules or supraclavicular lymph nodes. The material was tumor tissue, obtained at baseline. The origin of the receptors is a person aged 25 to 80 with non-small cell lung cancer.

This chain connects TRBV6-6 to TRBJ2-7; no reliable D call. V lost 4 bases and J 0 bases, leaving 16 bases between the germline ends. Looked up from germline, CDR1 is MNHNY and CDR2 is SVGAGI (reference sequence). The CDR3 covers 16 residues. The CDR3 loop reads CASSSETQHLSYEQYF. Written as DNA, the CDR3 is TGTGCCAGCAGTTCCGAGACACAACACCTCTCCTACGAGCAGTACTTC.

This clone occurred a few times. This chain uses TRBV19 with TRBJ1-5; 7 bases match TRBD1. V was clipped by 6 bases and J by 5 bases; unmatched bases: 4. There are 13 residues in the CDR3. CDR1 LNHDA and CDR2 SQIVND come from the germline V gene (reference sequence). This CDR3 reads CASRAGGYQPQHF. CDR3 coding DNA: TGTGCCAGTAGAGCAGGGGGGTATCAGCCCCAGCATTTT.

This chain connects TRBV5-5 to TRBJ1-3, with a weak D call TRBD1 (5 bases). Germline V gene sequence: CDR1 SGHKS, CDR2 YYEKEE (reference sequence). V lost 4 bases, J lost 3 bases, and 14 bases lay in between. The CDR3 has 15 amino acids. CDR3 residues: CASSPGPMGGNTIYF. The CDR3 DNA reads as TGTGCCAGCAGCCCGGGACCAATGGGTGGAAACACCATATATTTT. The full variable domain, its missing parts supplied by reference TRBV5-5 and TRBJ1-3, is DAGVTQSPTHLIKTRGQQVTLRCSPISGHKSVSWYQQVLGQGPQFIFQYYEKEERGRGNFPDRFSARQFPNYSSELNVNALLLGDSALYLCASSPGPMGGNTIYFGEGSWLTVV.

The DNA for the CDR3 is TGTGCCAGCAGCTTAGTGTGGAACACCGGGGAGCTGTTTTTT. This codes for CASSLVWNTGELFF. The genes are TRBV11-2 and TRBJ2-2; D is undetermined. The CDR3 extends over 14 amino acids. The V gene lost 1 base and the J gene lost 1 base, with 4 bases spanning the gap. Germline CDR1 SGHAT, CDR2 FQNNGV.

The chain recombines TRBV7-2 with TRBJ2-2; D gene unclear. V lost 0 bases, J lost 5 bases, and 1 base lay in between. The CDR3 runs to 12 residues. Germline lookup yields CDR1 SGHTA and CDR2 FQGNSA. CDR3 region: CASSLATGELFF. The CDR3 DNA follows: TGTGCCAGCAGCTTAGCGACCGGGGAGCTGTTTTTT. Supplemented by reference TRBV7-2 and TRBJ2-2, the full variable domain reads GAGVSQSPSNKVTEKGKDVELRCDPISGHTALYWYRQSLGQGLEFLIYFQGNSAPDKSGLPSDRFSAERTGGSVSTLTIQRTQQEDSAVYLCASSLATGELFFGEGSRLTVL.